These 30 T cell receptor beta chains were sequenced from one sample in a study of blood T cell repertoires in COVID-19. Sequenced by immunoSEQ multiplex PCR; TCRdb stores in-frame clones only, minus some. The sample has 8,500 to 10,000 clones; around 84% are singletons. The sequencing sample was made of peripheral blood. These receptors were obtained from a human donor in a cohort sampled during active COVID-19.

The chain has TRBV21-1 and TRBJ1-1; TRBD1 is taken as the D call from the table, unchecked against the DNA. TRBV21-1 is listed as a pseudogene. The CDR3 runs to 14 residues. CDR3 coding DNA: TGTGCCAGCGGAGAGCAAGGGGCCTCGTTTGTAGCTTTCTTT. Residues: CASGEQGASFVAFF.

This clone is medium-sized in the sample. This chain connects TRBV7-9 to TRBJ1-2; D is possibly TRBD1 (5 bases). The V end lost 5 bases, the J end lost 2 bases, and 12 bases lay between the germline ends. The CDR3 loop spans 14 amino acids. Per germline, CDR1 SEHNR and CDR2 FQNEAQ (reference sequence). CDR3 residues: CASSAFRGNYGYTF. The CDR3 DNA follows: TGTGCCAGCAGCGCATTTCGGGGGAACTATGGCTACACCTTC.

This rearrangement joins TRBV5-1 to TRBJ1-1; no firm D call. CDR3 size: 14 residues. Germline values: CDR1 SGHRS, CDR2 YFSETQ. Trimming removed 1 base from V and 0 bases from J, with 7 bases in between. The CDR3 coding sequence is TGCGCCAGCAGCTTGATCAGTCTGAACACTGAAGCTTTCTTT. Translating it yields CASSLISLNTEAFF.

This clone was seen a single time. The genes are TRBV7-9 and TRBJ2-7, with D hard to call. Trimming removed 1 base at V and 5 bases at J, with 15 bases between. The V gene's germline CDR1 is SEHNR and CDR2 FQNEAQ (reference sequence). The CDR3 totals 15 residues. The CDR3 DNA reads as TGTGCCAGCAGCTTAGGAGTGGGCAGCTCGGACGAGCAGTACTTC. Its protein product is CASSLGVGSSDEQYF.

The chain combines TRBV4-3 with TRBJ2-3; TRBD2 matches at 9 bases. This CDR3 comprises 17 residues. V shed 0 bases, J shed 2 bases, and the junction held 6 bases outside the gene matches. Per the germline V gene, CDR1 is LGHNA and CDR2 is YSLEER. The CDR3 protein is CASSQEPAGGTTDTQYF. The CDR3 DNA sequence: TGCGCCAGCAGCCAAGAGCCAGCGGGGGGTACCACAGATACGCAGTATTTT.

The chain recombines TRBV5-1 with TRBJ2-5, with 9 bases aligning to TRBD1. Losses at the gene ends were 4 bases for V and 1 base for J; bases not matched to a gene: 5. Looked up from germline, CDR1 is SGHRS and CDR2 is YFSETQ. The length of the CDR3 is 15 residues. CDR3 coding DNA: TGCGCCAGCAGCACCGGGACAGGGACCCAAGAGACCCAGTACTTC. Translating gives CASSTGTGTQETQYF.

This clone was detected a few times. V gene TRBV27 combines with J gene TRBJ2-3; 9 nucleotides match TRBD2. Germline V gives CDR1 MNHEY, CDR2 SMNVEV (reference sequence). There are 15 residues in the CDR3. V was pared by 2 bases and J by 3 bases, with 3 bases of the junction left unmatched. CDR3 loop: CASSLGGGATDTQYF. In DNA, the CDR3 is TGTGCCAGCAGTTTAGGCGGGGGGGCTACAGATACGCAGTATTTT.

The CDR3 reads CASNRQGSVGTEAFF. The CDR3 DNA sequence: TGTGCCAGCAACCGACAGGGATCAGTCGGCACTGAAGCTTTCTTT. J is TRBJ1-1 and V is TRBV6-6; 7 bases fit TRBD1. This CDR3 spans 15 amino acids. Germline CDR1 and CDR2: MNHNY and SVGAGI (reference sequence). The J segment lost 4 bases and the V segment lost 7 bases, leaving 12 bases of the junction unmatched.

This clone appeared a single time. The chain has TRBV12-5 and TRBJ2-1; 11 bases are shared with TRBD2. V lost 4 bases, J lost 7 bases, and 9 bases stayed unmatched. Germline V gives CDR1 LGHNT, CDR2 FRNRAP. The CDR3 runs 16 residues. For the CDR3, the DNA is TGTGCTAGTGGTTCCGCACTAGCGGGGGCTTGGAATGAGCAGTTCTTC. Its protein product is CASGSALAGAWNEQFF.

A note on this clone: One junction end does not reproduce the germline sequence, and a read error may be involved. The chain uses TRBV7-7 and TRBJ2-5; 8 bases are shared with TRBD2. This CDR3 region has 17 residues. CDR1 is SSHAT and CDR2 is FNYEAQ in the germline V gene (reference sequence). CDR3 sequence (DNA): TGTGCTAGCAGCCCGGGGGGGGGTATCACGGCAACAGAGACCCAGTACTTC. Translated: CASSPGGGITATETQYF.

This rearrangement joins TRBV4-3 to TRBJ1-6; no definite D call. Trimming stripped 0 bases from V and 5 bases from J, with 14 bases between. This CDR3 is 17 amino acids long. Germline-derived CDR1 and CDR2 are LGHNA and YSLEER. The CDR3 region has the DNA TGCGCCAGCAGCCAAGAGCAACCAGCGGTCAATAATTCACCCCTCCACTTT. Its protein is CASSQEQPAVNNSPLHF.

This clone was counted a few times. The rearrangement uses TRBV18 and TRBJ1-2, with D perhaps TRBD1 (5 bases). This CDR3 spans 14 amino acids. In germline, CDR1 is KGHSH, CDR2 LQKENI. With 0 bases removed from V and 2 bases from J, the gap between germline ends came to 7 bases. CDR3 protein: CASSPPSGNYGYTF. In DNA, the CDR3 is TGTGCCAGCTCACCACCGTCAGGGAACTATGGCTACACCTTC. The full variable domain, its missing parts supplied by reference TRBV18 and TRBJ1-2, is NAGVMQNPRHLVRRRGQEARLRCSPMKGHSHVYWYRQLPEEGLKFMVYLQKENIIDESGMPKERFSAEFPKEGPSILRIQQVVRGDSAAYFCASSPPSGNYGYTFGSGTRLTVV.

The J gene is TRBJ2-2, the V gene TRBV4-3; weak D call: TRBD2 (5 bases). Trimming shortened V by 4 bases and J by 4 bases, and 16 bases separated the two germline ends. The germline CDR1 and CDR2 sequences are LGHNA and YSLEER. CDR3 length: 16 amino acids. The CDR3 sequence: CASSPAGGRRTGELFF. In DNA form, the CDR3 reads TGCGCCAGCAGCCCAGCCGGCGGGCGACGCACCGGGGAGCTGTTTTTT.

The chain joins TRBV7-9 to TRBJ2-3; D gene unclear. Germline CDR1 and CDR2: SEHNR and FQNEAQ (reference sequence). Trimming pared 5 bases from V and 0 bases from J, leaving 15 bases between. This CDR3 is built from 16 residues. DNA of the CDR3: TGTGCCAGCAGCCCTCTCAGTACTACGAGCACAGATACGCAGTATTTT. Translated: CASSPLSTTSTDTQYF.

The chain combines TRBV5-4 with TRBJ1-2; 8 bases agree with TRBD1. Germline CDR1 is SGHNT and CDR2 is YYREEE (reference sequence). This CDR3 is 13 amino acids long. J lost 4 bases, V lost 4 bases, and 3 bases had no gene match. In DNA, the CDR3 is TGTGCCAGCAGCACGACAGGGGTCTATGGCTACACCTTC. This codes for CASSTTGVYGYTF.

This clone is labeled hyperexpanded. The chain combines TRBV28 with TRBJ1-1; D call uncertain. The CDR3 is made up of 12 amino acids. The germline V gene has CDR1 MDHEN and CDR2 SYDVKM. Trimming removed 5 bases from V and 8 bases from J, with 12 bases in between. This chain's CDR3 is CASSNRHREAFF. The CDR3 coding sequence is TGTGCCAGCAGTAACAGACACCGGGAAGCTTTCTTT.

V and J are TRBV10-1 and TRBJ2-1; no clear D gene. The CDR3 totals 12 residues. With 4 bases removed from V and 5 bases from J, the gap between germline ends came to 6 bases. Germline lookup yields CDR1 WNHNN and CDR2 SYGVQD (reference sequence). The CDR3 DNA is TGCGCCAGCAGTGTAGCCCACAATGAGCAGTTCTTC. The encoded protein is CASSVAHNEQFF.

The chain recombines TRBV6-6 with TRBJ2-1; 10 nucleotides line up with TRBD1. Germline CDR1 MNHNY, CDR2 SVGAGI (reference sequence). Unmatched junction bases numbered 10, after V lost 8 bases and J lost 6 bases. This CDR3 has 15 amino acids. The chain's CDR3 is CASASGGQGTNEQFF. The DNA of the CDR3 is TGTGCCAGCGCTTCTGGGGGACAGGGGACCAATGAGCAGTTCTTC.

The chain carries TRBV6-4 and TRBJ2-1, with TRBD2 matching 12 bases. The V gene's germline CDR1 is MRHNA and CDR2 SNTAGT. CDR3 size: 15 residues. V shed 8 bases and J 8 bases; nucleotides not matched to a gene: 10. CDR3 nucleotides: TGTGCCAGCTCCCCAGGACTAGCGGGGATCGATGAGCAGTTCTTC. It codes for CASSPGLAGIDEQFF.

The chain employs TRBV2 and TRBJ1-1; D unclear. Germline CDR1 SNHLY, CDR2 FYNNEI. The CDR3 is made up of 15 amino acids. V lost 3 bases, J lost 1 base, and 12 bases lay in between. CDR3 amino acids: CASSEVEGKNTEAFF. CDR3 DNA: TGTGCCAGCAGTGAGGTTGAGGGAAAGAACACTGAAGCTTTCTTT.

This rearrangement joins TRBV6-4 to TRBJ2-1; D ambiguous. This CDR3 spans 14 amino acids. Germline lookup yields CDR1 MRHNA and CDR2 SNTAGT. V lost 3 bases and J lost 4, with 10 bases in between. As DNA, the CDR3 is TGTGCCAGCAGTGAAAGTGCGGCGTACAATGAGCAGTTCTTC. The encoded protein is CASSESAAYNEQFF.

The CDR3 DNA follows: TGCAGTGCTAGGGGGGCGTATGGCTACACCTTC. Translated, it gives CSARGAYGYTF. V is TRBV20-1 and J is TRBJ1-2; D may be TRBD1 (6 bases). The germline V gene has CDR1 DFQATT and CDR2 SNEGSKA (reference sequence). The CDR3 is 11 residues long. V lost 3 bases and J lost 5, with 7 bases in between.

The chain carries TRBV9 and TRBJ1-1; 11 positions agree with TRBD1. This CDR3 is 15 amino acids long. The V gene end was trimmed by 4 bases and the J gene end by 3 bases; junction bases not matched to a gene: 5. Germline V CDR1 and CDR2: SGDLS, YYNGEE. The CDR3 loop reads CASSTEGQGDTEAFF. CDR3 nucleotides: TGTGCCAGCAGCACTGAGGGACAGGGGGACACTGAAGCTTTCTTT.

This clone was counted between two and nine times. The chain recombines TRBV10-3 with TRBJ2-4; perhaps TRBD1 as D (6 bases). The ends were cut back, 4 bases at V and 8 bases at J, with 18 bases in the middle. Looked up from germline, CDR1 is ENHRY and CDR2 is SYGVKD. The CDR3 sequence is 15 residues long. This CDR3 is CAISAGRAEGDIQYF. The CDR3 DNA reads as TGTGCCATCAGTGCCGGTAGGGCCGAGGGGGACATTCAGTACTTC.

The genes are TRBV19 and TRBJ1-2; 9 positions match TRBD1. This CDR3 is built from 13 residues. V was clipped by 3 bases and J by 5 bases; unmatched bases: 1. From germline, CDR1 is LNHDA and CDR2 SQIVND (reference sequence). The CDR3 sequence is CASSMGTGYGYTF. Here the CDR3 DNA reads TGTGCCAGTAGTATGGGGACAGGGTATGGCTACACCTTC.

The chain has TRBV24-1 and TRBJ1-2; D is perhaps TRBD1 (6 bases). The V end was cut by 6 bases, the J end by 6 bases, with 13 bases between. Germline V gene lookup returns CDR1 KGHDR and CDR2 SFDVKD. The CDR3 contains 13 residues. In nucleotides, the CDR3 is TGTGCCACCAGTCTAGCCAGGGGAGATGGCTACACCTTC. Residues: CATSLARGDGYTF.

This rearrangement joins TRBV6-5 to TRBJ2-7, with 7 bases matching TRBD1. CDR3 length: 15 residues. CDR1 is MNHEY and CDR2 is SVGAGI in the germline V gene. V dropped 2 bases and J dropped 2; count of bases not matched to a gene: 6. The CDR3: CASSYDPGQTYEQYF. DNA of the CDR3: TGTGCCAGCAGTTACGATCCGGGACAGACCTACGAGCAGTACTTC.

The chain employs TRBV6-5 and TRBJ1-3; 7 bases agree with TRBD1. Germline-derived CDR1 and CDR2 are MNHEY and SVGAGI. CDR3 length equals 13 residues. V lost 7 bases, J lost 4 bases, and 4 bases stayed unmatched. The CDR3 DNA is TGTGCCAGCATGCCGGGACAGGGAAACACCATATATTTT. It translates to CASMPGQGNTIYF.

The J gene is TRBJ1-1, the V gene TRBV28; a weak D match, TRBD1 (6 bases). Trimming stripped 10 bases from V and 3 bases from J, with 15 bases between. The CDR3 is made up of 13 amino acids. The germline V gene has CDR1 MDHEN and CDR2 SYDVKM. The DNA of the CDR3 is TGTGCCATTTCGGACAGCCGTCACACTGAAGCTTTCTTT. Its translation: CAISDSRHTEAFF.

The CDR3 sequence: CASSQDWGERTDTQYF. The DNA for the CDR3 is TGCGCCAGCAGCCAAGATTGGGGAGAGAGGACAGATACGCAGTATTTT. The chain recombines TRBV4-3 with TRBJ2-3; D is perhaps TRBD2 (5 bases). The V gene's germline CDR1 is LGHNA and CDR2 YSLEER. V lost 0 bases to trimming and J lost 3 bases, with 13 bases between them. The CDR3 totals 16 residues.